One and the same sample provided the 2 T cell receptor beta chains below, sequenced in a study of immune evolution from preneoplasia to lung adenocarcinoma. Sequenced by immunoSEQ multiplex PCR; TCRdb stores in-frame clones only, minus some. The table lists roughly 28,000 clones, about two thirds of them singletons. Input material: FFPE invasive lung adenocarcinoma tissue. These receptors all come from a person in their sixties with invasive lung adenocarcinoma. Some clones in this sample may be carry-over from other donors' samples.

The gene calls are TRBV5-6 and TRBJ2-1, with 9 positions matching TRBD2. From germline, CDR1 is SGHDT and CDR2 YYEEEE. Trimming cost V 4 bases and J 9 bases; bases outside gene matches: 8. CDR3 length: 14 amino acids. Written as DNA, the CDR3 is TGTGCCAGCAGCCCTATAGCGGGAGCTGTTGAGCAGTTCTTC. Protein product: CASSPIAGAVEQFF.

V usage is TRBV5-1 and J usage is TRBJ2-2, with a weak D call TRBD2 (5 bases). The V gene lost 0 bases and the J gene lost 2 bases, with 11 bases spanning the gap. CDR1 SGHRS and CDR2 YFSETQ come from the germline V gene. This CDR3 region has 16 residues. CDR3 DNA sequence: TGCGCCAGCAGCTTGGCTCTCCGGACTAACACCGGGGAGCTGTTTTTT. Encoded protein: CASSLALRTNTGELFF.